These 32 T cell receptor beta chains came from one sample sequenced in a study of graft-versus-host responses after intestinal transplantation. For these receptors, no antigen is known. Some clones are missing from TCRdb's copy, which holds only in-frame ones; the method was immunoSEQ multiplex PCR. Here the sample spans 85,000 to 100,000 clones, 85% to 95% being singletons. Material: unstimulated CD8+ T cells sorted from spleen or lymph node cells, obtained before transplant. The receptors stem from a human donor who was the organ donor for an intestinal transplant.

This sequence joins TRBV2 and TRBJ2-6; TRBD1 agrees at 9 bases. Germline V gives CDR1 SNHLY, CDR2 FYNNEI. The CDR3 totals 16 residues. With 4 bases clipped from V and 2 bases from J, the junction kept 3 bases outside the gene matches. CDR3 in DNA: TGTGCCAGCAGTGTAACAGGGGGCCCTGGGGCCAACGTCCTGACTTTC. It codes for CASSVTGGPGANVLTF.

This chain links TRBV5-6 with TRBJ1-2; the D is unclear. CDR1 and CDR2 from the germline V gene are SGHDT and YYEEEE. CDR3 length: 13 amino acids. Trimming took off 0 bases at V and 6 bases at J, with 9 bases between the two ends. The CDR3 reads CASSLVDGDGYTF. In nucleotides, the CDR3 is TGTGCCAGCAGCTTGGTCGACGGGGATGGCTACACCTTC.

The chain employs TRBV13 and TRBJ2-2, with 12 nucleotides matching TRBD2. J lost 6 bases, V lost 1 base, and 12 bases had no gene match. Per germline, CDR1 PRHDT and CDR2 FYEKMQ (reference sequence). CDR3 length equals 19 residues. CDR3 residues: CASSLAGLAGPGGPGELFF. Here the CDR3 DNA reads TGTGCCAGCAGCTTAGCCGGACTAGCGGGACCAGGTGGTCCCGGGGAGCTGTTTTTT.

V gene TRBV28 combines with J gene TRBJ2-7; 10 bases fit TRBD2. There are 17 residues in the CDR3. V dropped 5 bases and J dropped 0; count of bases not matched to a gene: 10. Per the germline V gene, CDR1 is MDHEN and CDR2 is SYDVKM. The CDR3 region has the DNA TGTGCCAGCAGTGTCAGCACTAGCGGGGCGAGCTCCTACGAGCAGTACTTC. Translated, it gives CASSVSTSGASSYEQYF.

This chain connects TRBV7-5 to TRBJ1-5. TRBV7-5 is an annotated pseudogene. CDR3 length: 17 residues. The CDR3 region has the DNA TGTGCCAGAAGCTTTCTGTTTTCATACTCTAGCAATCAGCCCCAGCATTTT. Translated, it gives CARSFLFSYSSNQPQHF.

This CDR3 reads CASSENREHEKLFF. CDR3 in DNA: TGTGCCAGCAGTGAAAACAGGGAACACGAAAAACTGTTTTTT. The chain carries TRBV6-4 and TRBJ1-4; TRBD1 is a possible D gene (6 bases). The V end lost 3 bases, the J end lost 8 bases, and 13 bases lay between the germline ends. The V gene's germline CDR1 is MRHNA and CDR2 SNTAGT. The CDR3 runs to 14 residues.

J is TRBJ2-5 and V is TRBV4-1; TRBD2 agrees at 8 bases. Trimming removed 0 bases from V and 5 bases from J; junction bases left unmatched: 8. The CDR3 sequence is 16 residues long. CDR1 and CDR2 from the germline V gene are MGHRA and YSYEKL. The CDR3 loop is CASSQDWLAGRETQYF. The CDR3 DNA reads TGCGCCAGCAGCCAAGATTGGCTAGCGGGTAGGGAGACCCAGTACTTC.

The CDR3 DNA is TGTGCCAGCAGCTTAGTCCTGGACATACGCACAGATACGCAGTATTTT. It translates to CASSLVLDIRTDTQYF. The J gene is TRBJ2-3, the V gene TRBV11-2, with a tentative D call TRBD1 (5 bases). This CDR3 is 16 amino acids long. CDR1 is SGHAT and CDR2 is FQNNGV in the germline V gene. The ends were cut back, 1 base at V and 1 base at J, with 12 bases in the middle.

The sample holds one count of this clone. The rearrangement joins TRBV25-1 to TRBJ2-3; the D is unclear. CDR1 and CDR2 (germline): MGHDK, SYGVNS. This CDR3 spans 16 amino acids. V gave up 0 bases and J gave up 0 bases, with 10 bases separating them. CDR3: CASSEYMGASTDTQYF. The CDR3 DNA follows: TGTGCCAGCAGTGAATATATGGGCGCTAGCACAGATACGCAGTATTTT.

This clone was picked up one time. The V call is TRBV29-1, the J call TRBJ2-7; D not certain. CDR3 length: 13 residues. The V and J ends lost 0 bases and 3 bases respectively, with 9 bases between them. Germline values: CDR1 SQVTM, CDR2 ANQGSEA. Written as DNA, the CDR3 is TGCAGCGTTGAAGACGACAAGTTCTACGAGCAGTACTTC. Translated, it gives CSVEDDKFYEQYF.

CDR3 region: CASGPDRLSQHF. The CDR3 nucleotides read TGTGCCAGCGGACCGGACAGGTTGTCCCAGCATTTT. The V call is TRBV7-9, the J call TRBJ1-5; TRBD1 matches at 7 bases. The junction had 9 bases not matched to a gene; V was cut back by 8 bases and J by 11 bases. This CDR3 has 12 residues. The germline gives CDR1 SEHNR, CDR2 FQNEAQ (reference sequence).

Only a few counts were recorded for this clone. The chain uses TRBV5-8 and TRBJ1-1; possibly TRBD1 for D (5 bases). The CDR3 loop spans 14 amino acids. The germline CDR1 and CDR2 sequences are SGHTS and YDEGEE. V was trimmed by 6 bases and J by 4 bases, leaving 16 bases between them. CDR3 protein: CASTETGMITEAFF. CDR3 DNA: TGTGCCAGCACGGAAACAGGTATGATCACTGAAGCTTTCTTT.

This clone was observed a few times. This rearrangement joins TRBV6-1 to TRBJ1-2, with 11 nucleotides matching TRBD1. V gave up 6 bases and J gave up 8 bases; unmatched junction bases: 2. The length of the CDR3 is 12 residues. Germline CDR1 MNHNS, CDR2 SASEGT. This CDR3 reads CASRGQGEGYTF. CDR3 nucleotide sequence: TGTGCCAGCAGGGGACAGGGGGAAGGCTACACCTTC.

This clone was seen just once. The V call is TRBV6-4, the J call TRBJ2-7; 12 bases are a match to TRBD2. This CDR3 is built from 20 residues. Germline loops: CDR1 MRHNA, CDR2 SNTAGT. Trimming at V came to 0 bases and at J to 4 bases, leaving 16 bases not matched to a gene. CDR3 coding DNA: TGTGCCAGCAGTGACTCGACTAGCGGGAGAGTCGTCATACGATATTACGAGCAGTACTTC. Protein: CASSDSTSGRVVIRYYEQYF.

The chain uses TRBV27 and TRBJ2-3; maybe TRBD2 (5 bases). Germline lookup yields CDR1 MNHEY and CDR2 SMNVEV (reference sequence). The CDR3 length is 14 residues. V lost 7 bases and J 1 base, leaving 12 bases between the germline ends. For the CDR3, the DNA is TGTGCCAGCACCCCTCCCGGGGGCACAGATACGCAGTATTTT. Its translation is CASTPPGGTDTQYF.

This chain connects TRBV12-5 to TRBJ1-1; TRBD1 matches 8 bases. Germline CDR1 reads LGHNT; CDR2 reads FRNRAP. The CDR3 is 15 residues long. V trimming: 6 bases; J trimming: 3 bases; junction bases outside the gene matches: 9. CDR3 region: CASGLTGVGDTEAFF. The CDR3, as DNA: TGTGCTAGTGGCCTGACAGGGGTAGGGGACACTGAAGCTTTCTTT.

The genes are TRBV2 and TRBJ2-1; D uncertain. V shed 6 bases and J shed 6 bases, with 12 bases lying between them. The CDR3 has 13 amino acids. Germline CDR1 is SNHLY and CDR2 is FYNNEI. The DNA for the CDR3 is TGTGCCAGCAGAGCGATTTCGAGCAATGAGCAGTTCTTC. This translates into CASRAISSNEQFF.

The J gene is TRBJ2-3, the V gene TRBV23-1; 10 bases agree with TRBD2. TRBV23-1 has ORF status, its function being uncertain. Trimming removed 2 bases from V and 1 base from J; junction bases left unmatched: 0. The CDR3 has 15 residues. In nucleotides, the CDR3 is TGCGCCAGCAGTCAAGGGACTAGCGGCACAGATACGCAGTATTTT. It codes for CASSQGTSGTDTQYF.

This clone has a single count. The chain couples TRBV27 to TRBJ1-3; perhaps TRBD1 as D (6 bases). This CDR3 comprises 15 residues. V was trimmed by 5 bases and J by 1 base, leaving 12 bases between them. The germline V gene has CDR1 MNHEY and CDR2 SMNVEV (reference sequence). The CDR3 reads CASSTMQGSGNTIYF. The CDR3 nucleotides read TGTGCCAGCAGTACAATGCAGGGGTCTGGAAACACCATATATTTT.

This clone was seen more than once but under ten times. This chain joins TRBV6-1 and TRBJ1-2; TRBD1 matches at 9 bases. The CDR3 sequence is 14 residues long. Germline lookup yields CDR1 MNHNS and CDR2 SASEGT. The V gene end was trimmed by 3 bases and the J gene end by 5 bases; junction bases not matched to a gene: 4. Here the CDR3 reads CASSEDRGVYGYTF. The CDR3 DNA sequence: TGTGCCAGCAGTGAGGACAGGGGTGTATATGGCTACACCTTC.

CDR3 loop: CASRSPGAPYEQYF. The CDR3 DNA sequence: TGTGCCAGCCGATCCCCAGGGGCCCCCTACGAGCAGTACTTC. The chain carries TRBV28 and TRBJ2-7; weak D call: TRBD1 (6 bases). The ends were cut back, 8 bases at V and 2 bases at J, with 16 bases in the middle. The length of the CDR3 is 14 residues. Germline loops: CDR1 MDHEN, CDR2 SYDVKM.

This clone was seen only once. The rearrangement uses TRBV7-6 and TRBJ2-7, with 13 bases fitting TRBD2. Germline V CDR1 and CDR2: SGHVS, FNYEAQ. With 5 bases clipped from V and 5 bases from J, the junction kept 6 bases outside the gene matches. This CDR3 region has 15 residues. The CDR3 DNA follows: TGTGCCAGCAGCCCGGGACTAGCGGGGTTCAACGAGCAGTACTTC. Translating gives CASSPGLAGFNEQYF.

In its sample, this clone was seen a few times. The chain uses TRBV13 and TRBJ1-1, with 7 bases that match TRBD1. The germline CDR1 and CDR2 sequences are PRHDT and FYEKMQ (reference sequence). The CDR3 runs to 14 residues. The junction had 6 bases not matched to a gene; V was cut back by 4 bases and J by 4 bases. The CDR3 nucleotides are TGTGCCAGCAGCTCGTGGGACAGCGGCACTGAAGCTTTCTTT. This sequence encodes CASSSWDSGTEAFF.

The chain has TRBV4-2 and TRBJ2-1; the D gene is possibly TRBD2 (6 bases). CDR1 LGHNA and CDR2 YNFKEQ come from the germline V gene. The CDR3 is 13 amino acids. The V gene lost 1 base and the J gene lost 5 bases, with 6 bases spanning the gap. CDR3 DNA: TGTGCCAGCAGCCAAGGGGGGGACAATGAGCAGTTCTTC. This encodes CASSQGGDNEQFF.

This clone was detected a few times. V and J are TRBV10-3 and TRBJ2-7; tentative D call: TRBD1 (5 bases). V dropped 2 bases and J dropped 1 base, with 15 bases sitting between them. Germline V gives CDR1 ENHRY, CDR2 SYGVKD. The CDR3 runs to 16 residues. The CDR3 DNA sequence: TGTGCCATCAGTGAGAGTATGGGGCCCCCATCCTACGAGCAGTACTTC. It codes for CAISESMGPPSYEQYF.

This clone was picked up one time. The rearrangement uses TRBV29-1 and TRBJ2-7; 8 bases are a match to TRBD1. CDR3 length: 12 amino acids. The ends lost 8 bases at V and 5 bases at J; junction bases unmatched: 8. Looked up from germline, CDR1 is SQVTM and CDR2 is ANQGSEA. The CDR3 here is CSIVMDRDEQYF. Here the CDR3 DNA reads TGCAGCATAGTAATGGACAGGGACGAGCAGTACTTC.

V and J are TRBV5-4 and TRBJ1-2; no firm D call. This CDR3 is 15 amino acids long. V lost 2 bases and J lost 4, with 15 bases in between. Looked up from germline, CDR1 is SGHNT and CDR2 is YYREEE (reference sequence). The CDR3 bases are TGTGCCAGCAGCTTCGCGGCAGCCGAGACCTATGGCTACACCTTC. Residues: CASSFAAAETYGYTF.

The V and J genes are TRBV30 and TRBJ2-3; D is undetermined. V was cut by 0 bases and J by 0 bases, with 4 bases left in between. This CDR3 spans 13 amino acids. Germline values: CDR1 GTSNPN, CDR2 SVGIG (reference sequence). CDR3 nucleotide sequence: TGTGCCTGGAGTGTAGCTAGCACAGATACGCAGTATTTT. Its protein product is CAWSVASTDTQYF.

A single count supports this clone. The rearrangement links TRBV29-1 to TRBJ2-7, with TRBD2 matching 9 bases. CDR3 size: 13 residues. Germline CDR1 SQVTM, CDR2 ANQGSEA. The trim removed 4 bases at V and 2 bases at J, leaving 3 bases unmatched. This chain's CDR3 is CSVVSGRTYEQYF. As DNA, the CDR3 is TGCAGCGTTGTAAGCGGGAGGACCTACGAGCAGTACTTC.

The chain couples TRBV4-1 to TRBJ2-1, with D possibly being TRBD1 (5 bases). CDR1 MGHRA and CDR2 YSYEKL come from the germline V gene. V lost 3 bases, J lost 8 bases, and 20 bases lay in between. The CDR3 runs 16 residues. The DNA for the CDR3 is TGCGCCAGCAGCCAGAGTCCAGGGCGCAGCGCGGATGAGCAGTTCTTC. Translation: CASSQSPGRSADEQFF.

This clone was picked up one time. The CDR3 sequence: CAIAGATSNQPQHF. DNA of the CDR3: TGTGCCATCGCGGGGGCTACAAGCAATCAGCCCCAGCATTTT. V is TRBV2 and J is TRBJ1-5, with a possible D match to TRBD1 (6 bases). Germline V gene data show CDR1 as SNHLY and CDR2 as FYNNEI. This CDR3 is built from 14 residues. The germline V and J ends were trimmed by 10 bases and 1 base, with 14 bases remaining between them.

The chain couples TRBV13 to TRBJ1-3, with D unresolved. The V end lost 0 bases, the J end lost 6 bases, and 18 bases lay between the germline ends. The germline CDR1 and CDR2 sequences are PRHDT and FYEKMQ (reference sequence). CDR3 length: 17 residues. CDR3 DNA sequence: TGTGCCAGCAGCTTAGGCCTTGGGGAGTTCATACCAAACACCATATATTTT. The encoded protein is CASSLGLGEFIPNTIYF.